Below are 5 T cell receptor beta chains sequenced from a single sample in a study of cytomegalovirus exposure and HLA in healthy donors (dated by TCRdb to about 2017). Library preparation used the immunoSEQ multiplex PCR assay. Not all clones reach the TCRdb copy of this immuneACCESS table, which keeps in-frame sequences only. Checked studies attribute under half of the gap to unresolved V genes and leave the rest unexplained. This sample comprises about 150,000 clones, approximately 86% of them detected only once. Around 20% of the sample is taken by the ten largest. The sequencing input was PBMCs. The receptors were gathered from a man in his late teens or twenties in good health and CMV-seropositive.

V gene TRBV30 combines with J gene TRBJ1-4; possibly TRBD1 for D (6 bases). The CDR3 spans 13 residues. Per germline, CDR1 GTSNPN and CDR2 SVGIG (reference sequence). The CDR3 protein is CAWSQGSNEKLFF. CDR3 nucleotide sequence: TGTGCTTGGTCACAGGGCTCTAATGAAAAACTGTTTTTT.

The rearrangement links TRBV9 to TRBJ2-7, with TRBD2 as a possible D gene (7 bases). CDR1 is SGDLS, CDR2 YYNGEE, per germline. This CDR3 has 13 residues. The V gene lost 0 bases and the J gene lost 8 bases, with 12 bases spanning the gap. In DNA form, the CDR3 reads TGTGCCAGCAGCGTAGAGCGGCGGGGGCAGCAGTACTTC. This sequence encodes CASSVERRGQQYF.

This clone occurred a few times. The V gene is TRBV27, the J gene TRBJ2-7; TRBD2 might be the D (6 bases). This CDR3 region has 14 residues. Germline-derived CDR1 and CDR2 are MNHEY and SMNVEV (reference sequence). V was trimmed by 5 bases and J by 6 bases, leaving 17 bases between them. The CDR3 sequence: CASSPGTSPREQYF. The CDR3 DNA reads as TGTGCCAGCAGTCCTGGGACTTCTCCCCGCGAGCAGTACTTC.

This sequence joins TRBV5-4 and TRBJ1-2; 9 positions match TRBD1. Trimming removed 3 bases from V and 5 bases from J; junction bases left unmatched: 5. This CDR3 comprises 14 residues. Germline V gives CDR1 SGHNT, CDR2 YYREEE (reference sequence). The CDR3 protein is CASSSGQGQYGYTF. CDR3 DNA: TGTGCCAGCAGCTCGGGACAGGGACAATATGGCTACACCTTC.

This clone was observed a single time. This sequence joins TRBV5-3 and TRBJ2-1; maybe TRBD2 (6 bases). TRBV5-3 is an ORF, with its function uncertain. CDR3 length: 14 residues. V was clipped by 4 bases and J by 9 bases, with 17 bases between them. In nucleotides, the CDR3 is TGTGCCAGAAGCCCCACCCCTGCGGGGCCTGAGCAGTTCTTC. As protein: CARSPTPAGPEQFF.